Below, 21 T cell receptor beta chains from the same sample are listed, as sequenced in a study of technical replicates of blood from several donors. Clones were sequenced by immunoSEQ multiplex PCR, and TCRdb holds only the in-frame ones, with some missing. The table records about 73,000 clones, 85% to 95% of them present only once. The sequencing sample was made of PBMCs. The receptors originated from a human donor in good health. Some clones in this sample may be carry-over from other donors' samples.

CDR3 sequence: CASSFKDRALIALHF. The DNA of the CDR3 is TGTGCCAGCAGCTTTAAGGACAGGGCACTGATAGCCCTCCACTTT. The chain uses TRBV5-6 and TRBJ1-6; the match to TRBD1 covers 8 bases. The germline V gene has CDR1 SGHDT and CDR2 YYEEEE. CDR3 length: 15 residues. V shed 2 bases and J 14 bases; nucleotides not matched to a gene: 12.

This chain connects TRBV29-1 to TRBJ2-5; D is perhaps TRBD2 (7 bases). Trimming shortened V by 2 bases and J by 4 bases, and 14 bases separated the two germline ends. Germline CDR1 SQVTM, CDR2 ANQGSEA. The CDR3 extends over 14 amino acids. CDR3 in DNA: TGCAGCGTTGAATTCACTAGGGGGGGAGAGACCCAGTACTTC. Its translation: CSVEFTRGGETQYF.

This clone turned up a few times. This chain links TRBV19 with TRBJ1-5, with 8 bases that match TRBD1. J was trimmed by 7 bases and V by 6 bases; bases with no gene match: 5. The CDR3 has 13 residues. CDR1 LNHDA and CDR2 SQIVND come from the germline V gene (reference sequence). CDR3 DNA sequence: TGTGCCAGTAGCGCAGGGGGCGGACAGCCCCAGCATTTT. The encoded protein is CASSAGGGQPQHF. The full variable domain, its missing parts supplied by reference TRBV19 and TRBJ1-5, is DGGITQSPKYLFRKEGQNVTLSCEQNLNHDAMYWYRQDPGQGLRLIYYSQIVNDFQKGDIAEGYSVSREKKESFPLTVTSAQKNPTAFYLCASSAGGGQPQHFGDGTRLSIL.

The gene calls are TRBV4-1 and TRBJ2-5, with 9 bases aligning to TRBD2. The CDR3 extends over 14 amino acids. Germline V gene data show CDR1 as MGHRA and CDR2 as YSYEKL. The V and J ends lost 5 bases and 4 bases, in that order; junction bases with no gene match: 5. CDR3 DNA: TGCGCCAGCAGCTTAGCGGGGGTAGGAGAGACCCAGTACTTC. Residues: CASSLAGVGETQYF.

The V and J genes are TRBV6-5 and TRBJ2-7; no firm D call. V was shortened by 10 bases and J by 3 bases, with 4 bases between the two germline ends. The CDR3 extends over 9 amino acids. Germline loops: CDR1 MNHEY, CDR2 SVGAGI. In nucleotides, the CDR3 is TGTGCCACCATCTACGAGCAGTACTTC. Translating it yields CATIYEQYF.

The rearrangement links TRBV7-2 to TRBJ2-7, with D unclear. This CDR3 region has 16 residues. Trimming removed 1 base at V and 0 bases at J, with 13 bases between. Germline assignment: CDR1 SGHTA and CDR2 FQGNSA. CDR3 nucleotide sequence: TGTGCCAGCAGCTTAGGCGGCATAGTGAGCTCCTACGAGCAGTACTTC. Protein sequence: CASSLGGIVSSYEQYF.

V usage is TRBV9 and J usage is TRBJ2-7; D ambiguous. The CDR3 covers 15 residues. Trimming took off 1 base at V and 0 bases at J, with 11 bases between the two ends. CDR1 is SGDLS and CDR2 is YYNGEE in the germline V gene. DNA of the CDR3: TGTGCCAGCAGCGTACTGGCGGAACACTCCTACGAGCAGTACTTC. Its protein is CASSVLAEHSYEQYF.

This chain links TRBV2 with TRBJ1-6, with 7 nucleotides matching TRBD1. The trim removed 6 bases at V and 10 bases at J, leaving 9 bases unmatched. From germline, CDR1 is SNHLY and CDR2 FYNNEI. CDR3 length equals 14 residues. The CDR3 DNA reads TGTGCCAGCAGAGACACAGGGGCGGGGTCACCCCTCCACTTT. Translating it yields CASRDTGAGSPLHF.

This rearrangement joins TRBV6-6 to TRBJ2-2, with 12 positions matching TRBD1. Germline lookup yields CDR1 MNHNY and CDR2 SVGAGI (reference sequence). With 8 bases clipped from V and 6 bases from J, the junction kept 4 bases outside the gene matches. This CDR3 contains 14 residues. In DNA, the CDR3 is TGTGCCAGCGCTGGGACAGGGGGCCCCGGGGAGCTGTTTTTT. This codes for CASAGTGGPGELFF.

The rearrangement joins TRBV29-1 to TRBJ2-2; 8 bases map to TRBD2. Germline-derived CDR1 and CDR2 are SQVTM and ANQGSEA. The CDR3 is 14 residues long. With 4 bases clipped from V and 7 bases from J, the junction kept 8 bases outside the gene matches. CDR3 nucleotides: TGCAGCGTTGTCGGGGGGGAGTTCGGCGGGGAGCTGTTTTTT. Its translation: CSVVGGEFGGELFF.

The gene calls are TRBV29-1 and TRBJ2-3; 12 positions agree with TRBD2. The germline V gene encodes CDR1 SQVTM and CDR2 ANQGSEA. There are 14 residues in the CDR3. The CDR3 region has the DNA TGCAGTGTGGAGACTAGCGGGAGAACAGATACGCAGTATTTT. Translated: CSVETSGRTDTQYF.

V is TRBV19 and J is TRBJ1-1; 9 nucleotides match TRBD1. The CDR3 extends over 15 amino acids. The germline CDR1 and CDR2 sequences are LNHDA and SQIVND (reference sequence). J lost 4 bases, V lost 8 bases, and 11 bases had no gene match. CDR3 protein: CASALWTGEGTEAFF. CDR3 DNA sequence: TGTGCCAGTGCCCTCTGGACAGGGGAAGGCACTGAAGCTTTCTTT.

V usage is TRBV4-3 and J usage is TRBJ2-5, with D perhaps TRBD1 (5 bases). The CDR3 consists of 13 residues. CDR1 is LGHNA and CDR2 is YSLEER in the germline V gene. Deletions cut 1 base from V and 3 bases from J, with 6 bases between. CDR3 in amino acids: CASSQGREETQYF. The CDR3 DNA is TGCGCCAGCAGCCAAGGCAGGGAAGAGACCCAGTACTTC.

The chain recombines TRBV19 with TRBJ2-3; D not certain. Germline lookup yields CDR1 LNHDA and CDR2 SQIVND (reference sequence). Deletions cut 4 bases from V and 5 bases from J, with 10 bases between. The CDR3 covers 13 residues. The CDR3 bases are TGTGCCAGTAGTAGTGAGGTCCGAGATACGCAGTATTTT. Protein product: CASSSEVRDTQYF.

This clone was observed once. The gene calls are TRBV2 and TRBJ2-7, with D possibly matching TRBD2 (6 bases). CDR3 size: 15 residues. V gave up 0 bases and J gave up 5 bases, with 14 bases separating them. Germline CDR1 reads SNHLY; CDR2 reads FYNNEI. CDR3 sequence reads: CASSEARRVGDEQYF. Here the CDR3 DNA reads TGTGCCAGCAGTGAAGCGAGGAGGGTAGGCGACGAGCAGTACTTC.

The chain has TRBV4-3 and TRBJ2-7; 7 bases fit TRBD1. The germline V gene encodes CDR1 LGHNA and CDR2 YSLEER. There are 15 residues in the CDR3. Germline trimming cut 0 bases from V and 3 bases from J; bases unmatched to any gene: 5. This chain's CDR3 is CASSQDGAGGYEQYF. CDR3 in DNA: TGCGCCAGCAGCCAAGATGGGGCAGGGGGCTACGAGCAGTACTTC.

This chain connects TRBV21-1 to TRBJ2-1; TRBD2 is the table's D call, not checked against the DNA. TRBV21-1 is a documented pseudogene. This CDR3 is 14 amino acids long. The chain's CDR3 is CASSKGGTYNEQFF. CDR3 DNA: TGTGCCAGCAGCAAAGGAGGCACTTACAATGAGCAGTTCTTC.

The CDR3 here is CASSSPTSGAGELFF. The CDR3 DNA is TGTGCCAGCAGCTCGCCTACTAGCGGTGCCGGGGAGCTGTTTTTT. The chain has TRBV5-4 and TRBJ2-2; TRBD2 agrees at 8 bases. This CDR3 has 15 amino acids. The germline gives CDR1 SGHNT, CDR2 YYREEE (reference sequence). Trimming at V came to 3 bases and at J to 6 bases, leaving 7 bases not matched to a gene. The whole variable domain, filled in from reference TRBV5-4 and TRBJ2-2, reads ETGVTQSPTHLIKTRGQQVTLRCSSQSGHNTVSWYQQALGQGPQFIFQYYREEENGRGNFPPRFSGLQFPNYSSELNVNALELDDSALYLCASSSPTSGAGELFFGEGSRLTVL.

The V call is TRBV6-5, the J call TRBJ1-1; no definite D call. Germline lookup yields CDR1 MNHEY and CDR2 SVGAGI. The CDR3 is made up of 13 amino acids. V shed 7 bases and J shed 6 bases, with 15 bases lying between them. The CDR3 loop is CASNPTSDAEAFF. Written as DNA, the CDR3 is TGTGCCAGCAACCCGACGAGCGACGCTGAAGCTTTCTTT.

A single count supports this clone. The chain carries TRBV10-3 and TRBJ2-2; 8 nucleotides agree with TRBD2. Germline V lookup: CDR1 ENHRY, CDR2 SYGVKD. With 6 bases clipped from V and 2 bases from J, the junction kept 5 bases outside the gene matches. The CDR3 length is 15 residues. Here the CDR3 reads CAIRGGLDNTGELFF. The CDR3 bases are TGTGCCATCAGGGGGGGACTAGACAACACCGGGGAGCTGTTTTTT.

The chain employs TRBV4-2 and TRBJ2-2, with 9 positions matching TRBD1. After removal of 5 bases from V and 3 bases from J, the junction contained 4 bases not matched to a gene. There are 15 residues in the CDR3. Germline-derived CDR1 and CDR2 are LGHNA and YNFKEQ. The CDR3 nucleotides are TGTGCCAGCAGCGAAGGGACAGGGTACACCGGGGAGCTGTTTTTT. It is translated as CASSEGTGYTGELFF.